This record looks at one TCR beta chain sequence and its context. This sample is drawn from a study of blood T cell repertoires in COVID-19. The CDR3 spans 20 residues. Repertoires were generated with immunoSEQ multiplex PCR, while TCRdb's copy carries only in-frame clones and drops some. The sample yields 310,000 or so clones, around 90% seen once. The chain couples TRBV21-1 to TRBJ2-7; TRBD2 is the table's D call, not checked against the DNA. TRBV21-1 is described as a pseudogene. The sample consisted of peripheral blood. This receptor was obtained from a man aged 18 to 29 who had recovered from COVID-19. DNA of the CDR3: TGTGCCAGCAGCAAAGTCCTGCGACTAGCGGACAGACTGGGTTCCTACGAGCAGTACTTC. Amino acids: CASSKVLRLADRLGSYEQYF.